This passage covers 20 T cell receptor beta chains from one sample sequenced in a study of radiation and T cells in renal cell carcinoma (dated by TCRdb to the early 2020s). Read against the paper, the sample's time point label means: blood 2 weeks post-SBRT. The treatment or condition label, as the study defines it: 15 Gy SBRT to primary tumor, nephrectomy 4 weeks later. The receptor library was made with the immunoSEQ multiplex PCR assay. In TCRdb, the immuneACCESS table is reduced to in-frame sequences with V and J assigned. These tables do not hold every clone; where another copy was compared, an unresolved V gene accounts for under half, and the others remain unexplained. In this sample the table shows 100,000 to 150,000 clones, 65% to 85% of which occur a single time. Jointly, the top ten make up 5% to 6.5% of the sample. Material: blood, obtained from a patient whose treatment included radiotherapy and nephrectomy. The receptors derive from a man aged 50 to 60 with renal cell carcinoma.

V usage is TRBV7-2 and J usage is TRBJ1-2; D unclear. This CDR3 contains 11 residues. Trimming stripped 5 bases from V and 9 bases from J, with 10 bases between. The germline V gene encodes CDR1 SGHTA and CDR2 FQGNSA. CDR3 sequence (DNA): TGTGCCAGCAGCCTCAGGCAACGCTACACCTTC. It is translated as CASSLRQRYTF.

The gene calls are TRBV13 and TRBJ1-2; tentatively, D is TRBD1 (5 bases). Germline CDR1 PRHDT, CDR2 FYEKMQ (reference sequence). V was trimmed by 7 bases and J by 6 bases, leaving 18 bases between them. The CDR3 contains 14 residues. This CDR3 reads CASTLDGGSDGYTF. CDR3 sequence (DNA): TGTGCCAGCACCCTAGATGGGGGATCCGATGGCTACACCTTC.

V is TRBV7-2 and J is TRBJ1-3; D may be TRBD1 (6 bases). Per the germline V gene, CDR1 is SGHTA and CDR2 is FQGNSA. This CDR3 region has 15 residues. Trimming left V 1 base short and J 4 bases short, with 11 bases between. The CDR3 sequence: CASSLGRTAGNTIYF. The CDR3 nucleotides read TGTGCCAGCAGCTTAGGGCGGACAGCCGGAAACACCATATATTTT. The whole variable domain, filled in from reference TRBV7-2 and TRBJ1-3, reads GAGVSQSPSNKVTEKGKDVELRCDPISGHTALYWYRQSLGQGLEFLIYFQGNSAPDKSGLPSDRFSAERTGGSVSTLTIQRTQQEDSAVYLCASSLGRTAGNTIYFGEGSWLTVV.

V usage is TRBV5-3 and J usage is TRBJ1-5; no definite D call. TRBV5-3 is given ORF status, its function remaining uncertain. The ends were cut back, 3 bases at V and 10 bases at J, with 14 bases in the middle. The CDR3 spans 13 residues. This CDR3 reads CARSCDIWFPQHF. Here the CDR3 DNA reads TGTGCCAGAAGCTGTGACATATGGTTCCCCCAGCATTTT.

This rearrangement joins TRBV11-1 to TRBJ1-4; no definite D call. Germline-derived CDR1 and CDR2 are SGHAT and FQDESV (reference sequence). Trimming removed 5 bases at V and 8 bases at J, with 9 bases between. There are 12 residues in the CDR3. Here the CDR3 reads CASSNYGEKLFF. CDR3 nucleotide sequence: TGTGCCAGCAGCAATTACGGGGAAAAACTGTTTTTT. The full variable domain, completed using reference TRBV11-1 and TRBJ1-4, is EAEVAQSPRYKITEKSQAVAFWCDPISGHATLYWYRQILGQGPELLVQFQDESVVDDSQLPKDRFSAERLKGVDSTLKIQPAELGDSAMYLCASSNYGEKLFFGSGTQLSVL.

This chain uses TRBV5-5 with TRBJ1-2; TRBD1 might be the D (5 bases). This CDR3 spans 15 amino acids. The germline V gene has CDR1 SGHKS and CDR2 YYEKEE (reference sequence). The germline V and J ends were trimmed by 4 bases and 2 bases, with 15 bases remaining between them. In DNA, the CDR3 is TGTGCCAGCAGCAACCAGGGTGATGGGAACTATGGCTACACCTTC. It is translated as CASSNQGDGNYGYTF.

CDR3 in DNA: TGTGCCAGCAGTGAGGGGGTGGACTACGAGCAGTACTTC. Its translation: CASSEGVDYEQYF. The chain links TRBV2 to TRBJ2-7; TRBD1 or TRBD2 may be the D gene (5 bases each). Germline CDR1 is SNHLY and CDR2 is FYNNEI. Trimming stripped 3 bases from V and 3 bases from J, with 9 bases between. The CDR3 has 13 amino acids. The whole variable domain, remainder taken from reference TRBV2 and TRBJ2-7, is EPEVTQTPSHQVTQMGQEVILRCVPISNHLYFYWYRQILGQKVEFLVSFYNNEISEKSEIFDDQFSVERPDGSNFTLKIRSTKLEDSAMYFCASSEGVDYEQYFGPGTRLTVT.

The chain couples TRBV9 to TRBJ2-7; weak D call: TRBD2 (5 bases). V was trimmed by 0 bases and J by 3 bases, leaving 19 bases between them. The CDR3 has 17 residues. Germline V CDR1 and CDR2: SGDLS, YYNGEE. In nucleotides, the CDR3 is TGTGCCAGCAGCGTAGACCCAACTTCTGTCCGGGGCTACGAGCAGTACTTC. Translated, it gives CASSVDPTSVRGYEQYF.

The chain couples TRBV5-4 to TRBJ2-2, with 7 bases lining up with TRBD1. This CDR3 has 16 residues. V trimming: 1 base; J trimming: 3 bases; junction bases outside the gene matches: 6. Germline lookup yields CDR1 SGHNT and CDR2 YYREEE (reference sequence). In DNA form, the CDR3 reads TGTGCCAGCAGCTTGAACAGGGGAAGGGACACCGGGGAGCTGTTTTTT. Encoded protein: CASSLNRGRDTGELFF.

The V call is TRBV11-2, the J call TRBJ2-1; weak D call: TRBD1 (6 bases). Germline CDR1 and CDR2: SGHAT and FQNNGV. V gave up 1 base and J gave up 2 bases, with 9 bases separating them. This CDR3 is 15 amino acids long. In DNA form, the CDR3 reads TGTGCCAGCAGCTTAGGGACAGAAACCTACAATGAGCAGTTCTTC. It codes for CASSLGTETYNEQFF.

This rearrangement joins TRBV5-1 to TRBJ1-6, with 7 bases lining up with TRBD1. Germline trimming cut 6 bases from V and 8 bases from J; bases unmatched to any gene: 8. Germline V gene data show CDR1 as SGHRS and CDR2 as YFSETQ. This CDR3 region has 14 residues. This CDR3 is CASNIGQADSPLHF. The CDR3 DNA sequence: TGCGCCAGCAATATTGGACAGGCTGATTCACCCCTCCACTTT.

The genes are TRBV19 and TRBJ2-1, with 8 bases identical to TRBD2. The CDR3 spans 16 residues. Germline V gene sequence: CDR1 LNHDA, CDR2 SQIVND (reference sequence). V shed 0 bases and J 6 bases; nucleotides not matched to a gene: 7. CDR3 in amino acids: CASSIDSGGGLNEQFF. The CDR3 DNA reads as TGTGCCAGTAGTATAGATTCGGGCGGGGGGCTCAATGAGCAGTTCTTC.

V is TRBV28 and J is TRBJ1-5; the D gene is possibly TRBD1 (6 bases). V lost 3 bases, J lost 7 bases, and 13 bases lay in between. The CDR3 covers 14 residues. Germline V lookup: CDR1 MDHEN, CDR2 SYDVKM. CDR3 bases: TGTGCCAGCAGTTTCGCAGGGGTCGGGCAGCCCCAGCATTTT. As protein: CASSFAGVGQPQHF. Full variable domain (remainder filled in from reference TRBV28 and TRBJ1-5): DVKVTQSSRYLVKRTGEKVFLECVQDMDHENMFWYRQDPGLGLRLIYFSYDVKMKEKGDIPEGYSVSREKKERFSLILESASTNQTSMYLCASSFAGVGQPQHFGDGTRLSIL.

The chain uses TRBV5-5 and TRBJ2-5; no reliable D call. V lost 0 bases and J 3 bases, leaving 6 bases between the germline ends. Germline assignment: CDR1 SGHKS and CDR2 YYEKEE (reference sequence). The CDR3 is made up of 13 amino acids. CDR3 nucleotide sequence: TGTGCCAGCAGCTTGGATTTAGAAGAGACCCAGTACTTC. This encodes CASSLDLEETQYF.

The V call is TRBV6-1, the J call TRBJ2-1; tentatively, D is TRBD2 (5 bases). Germline CDR1 reads MNHNS; CDR2 reads SASEGT. This CDR3 has 15 residues. V was cut by 5 bases and J by 1 base, with 12 bases left in between. The CDR3 protein is CASSPLGGSYNEQFF. DNA for the CDR3: TGTGCCAGCAGTCCCTTGGGCGGGTCCTACAATGAGCAGTTCTTC.

This sequence joins TRBV13 and TRBJ2-3, with 9 nucleotides matching TRBD2. In germline, CDR1 is PRHDT, CDR2 FYEKMQ (reference sequence). With V trimmed by 10 bases and J by 4 bases, 9 bases remained unmatched. CDR3 size: 14 residues. Here the CDR3 reads CATRIGGGADTQYF. CDR3 in DNA: TGTGCCACCCGAATCGGCGGGGGGGCAGATACGCAGTATTTT.

The CDR3 DNA follows: TGTGCCAGCTCAGGTGGGCTAGCTGTCTACGAGCAGTACTTC. Protein: CASSGGLAVYEQYF. The chain uses TRBV27 and TRBJ2-7; TRBD2 is a possible D gene (5 bases). This CDR3 has 14 residues. Germline V gene data show CDR1 as MNHEY and CDR2 as SMNVEV (reference sequence). Trimming shortened V by 8 bases and J by 3 bases, and 17 bases separated the two germline ends.

The V call is TRBV10-1, the J call TRBJ2-5; TRBD2 is a possible D gene (5 bases). From germline, CDR1 is WNHNN and CDR2 SYGVQD (reference sequence). Trimming stripped 6 bases from V and 5 bases from J, with 16 bases between. This CDR3 contains 14 residues. This CDR3 reads CASSNGLLRETQYF. CDR3 nucleotide sequence: TGCGCCAGCAGCAACGGACTCCTGCGCGAGACCCAGTACTTC.

The rearrangement joins TRBV19 to TRBJ2-5; 9 positions match TRBD2. CDR3 length: 19 amino acids. The V segment lost 3 bases and the J segment 3 bases; nucleotides outside the gene matches: 17. Germline V gene data show CDR1 as LNHDA and CDR2 as SQIVND (reference sequence). The CDR3 nucleotides are TGTGCCAGTAGTATTGAGGGTAGTGGTGGAATAGCGGGAGAAGAGACCCAGTACTTC. Residues: CASSIEGSGGIAGEETQYF.

This clone was seen a handful of times. The chain couples TRBV18 to TRBJ2-5; D may be TRBD1 (5 bases). Germline lookup yields CDR1 KGHSH and CDR2 LQKENI. The CDR3 runs to 14 residues. Trimming took 2 bases from V and 2 from J, leaving 9 bases between them. The chain's CDR3 is CASSPGALQETQYF. The CDR3 DNA is TGTGCCAGCTCACCAGGGGCGTTACAAGAGACCCAGTACTTC.